This T cell receptor beta chain was sequenced in a study of blood T cells in healthy people across ages. This clonotype was counted only a few times. Its specificity is unknown. Overall study findings and caveats: Diversity estimated from one million T cells was considered an underestimate. Aged donors had fewer naive CD4+ cells and lower diversity than long-lived donors. The CMV status of each donor remained undetermined, and this could have confounded shifts in expanded clonotypes.

Sample-barcoded 5' priming and a J-beta primer mix drove a second PCR of roughly 6 to 12 cycles. TCRdb recomputed calls from the 5' RACE reads with MiXCR, one row per CDR3 protein. The table has over 1.5 million distinct CDR3 sequences, roughly 49% seen once; the top ten hold roughly 2.1%. Each donor's blood draw was 7.5 to 10 milliliters of peripheral blood. The CDR3 loop spans 14 amino acids. V shed 4 bases and J shed 9 bases, with 13 bases lying between them. Germline V gene lookup returns CDR1 MGHRA and CDR2 YSYEKL. V gene TRBV4-1 combines with J gene TRBJ1-6, with D tentatively TRBD1 (5 bases). The sequencing input was blood. The sequence was collected from a woman aged 40 to 50 in good health. CDR3 loop: CASSPEGISSPLHF. CDR3 DNA: TGCGCCAGCAGCCCTGAGGGGATCAGTTCACCCCTCCACTTT.